Below are 3 T cell receptor beta chains sequenced from a single sample in a study of T cells in Graves' hyperthyroidism and ophthalmopathy. Template material for amplifying TCR beta CDR3 regions consisted of RNA transcripts. Carried out on the TCR CDR3, a first-round RT-PCR used the HTBI primer set. TCRdb reprocessed the multiplex PCR reads with MiXCR, giving one entry per CDR3 protein. The sample carries roughly 570,000 distinct CDR3 sequences, around a sixth recorded once. The source material was blood. The receptors were gathered from a woman aged 25 to 45 with Graves' hyperthyroidism.

The chain is built from TRBV29-1 and TRBJ1-1; no clear D gene. The CDR3 has 13 residues. V shed 7 bases and J shed 0 bases, with 12 bases lying between them. CDR1 and CDR2 (germline): SQVTM, ANQGSEA. CDR3 sequence: CSATNSLNTEAFF. In DNA form, the CDR3 reads TGCAGCGCGACCAACAGTCTGAACACTGAAGCTTTCTTT.

At least ten counts were recorded for this clonotype. The chain carries TRBV6-2 or TRBV6-3 and TRBJ2-1; TRBD1 matches 8 bases. V shed 2 bases and J 6 bases; nucleotides not matched to a gene: 6. The CDR3 is 15 residues long. Germline CDR1 is MNHEY and CDR2 is SVGEGT. CDR3 nucleotides: TGTGCCAGCAGTTACGGACAGGGAATGTTCAATGAGCAGTTCTTC. This translates into CASSYGQGMFNEQFF.

As DNA, the CDR3 is TGTGCCAGCAGCGGGGGGGACCGGGCTGTCAATGAGCAGTTCTTC. Protein sequence: CASSGGDRAVNEQFF. The chain links TRBV5-6 to TRBJ2-1, with 7 bases that match TRBD2. Germline V gives CDR1 SGHDT, CDR2 YYEEEE. J was trimmed by 6 bases and V by 4 bases; bases with no gene match: 10. This CDR3 region has 15 residues.